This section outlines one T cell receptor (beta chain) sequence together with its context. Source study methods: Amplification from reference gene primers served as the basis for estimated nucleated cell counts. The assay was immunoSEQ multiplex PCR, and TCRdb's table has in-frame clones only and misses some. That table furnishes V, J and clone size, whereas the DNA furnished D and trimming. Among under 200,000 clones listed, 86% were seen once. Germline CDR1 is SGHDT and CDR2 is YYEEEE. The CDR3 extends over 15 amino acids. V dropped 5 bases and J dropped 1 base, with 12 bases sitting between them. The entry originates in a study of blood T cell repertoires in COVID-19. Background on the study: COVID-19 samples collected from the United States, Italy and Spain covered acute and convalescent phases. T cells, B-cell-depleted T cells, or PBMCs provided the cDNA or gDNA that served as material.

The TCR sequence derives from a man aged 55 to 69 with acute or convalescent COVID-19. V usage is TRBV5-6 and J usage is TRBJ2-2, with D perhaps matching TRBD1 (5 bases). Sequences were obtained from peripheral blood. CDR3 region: CASRSTARNTGELFF. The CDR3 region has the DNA TGTGCCAGCAGGTCGACAGCCAGGAACACCGGGGAGCTGTTTTTT.